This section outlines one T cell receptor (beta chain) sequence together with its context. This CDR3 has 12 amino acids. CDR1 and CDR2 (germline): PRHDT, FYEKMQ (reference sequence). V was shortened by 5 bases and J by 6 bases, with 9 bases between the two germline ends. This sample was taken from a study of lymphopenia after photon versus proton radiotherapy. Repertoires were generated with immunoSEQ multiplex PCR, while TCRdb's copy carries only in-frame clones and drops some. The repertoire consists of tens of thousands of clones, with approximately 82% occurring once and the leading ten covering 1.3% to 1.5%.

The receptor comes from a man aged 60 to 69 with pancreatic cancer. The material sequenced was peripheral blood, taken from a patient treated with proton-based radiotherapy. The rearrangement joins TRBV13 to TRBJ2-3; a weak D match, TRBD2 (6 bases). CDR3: CASSGRWDTQYF. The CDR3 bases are TGTGCCAGCAGCGGGAGGTGGGATACGCAGTATTTT.